This T cell receptor beta chain is drawn from a study of blood T cell repertoires in COVID-19 (dated by TCRdb to about 2020). Regarding the study in general: Collaborator samples came from the United States, Italy and Spain and covered acute and convalescent phases of COVID-19. Where HLA class I and class II types were available, the types were taken from metadata supplied by the sample provider, not from assay-based typing. Samples were obtained from the ongoing ImmuneRACE study (first 160 participants) and from over 1,000 subjects provided by 6 global collaborators. Subjects who had been exposed to COVID-19, were actively infected with it, or had recovered from it provided the deeply sampled blood TCRbeta repertoires that made up the dataset. The material from the prospective study consisted of cDNA or gDNA derived from T cells, B-cell-depleted T cells, or PBMCs. The repertoires were made available in a free public database intended to serve as a resource for research on the immune response to SARS-CoV-2. A de-identified subject ID, COVID-19 status, age in years and sex were almost always included in the sample metadata. The full study reports these points: The quantity of clinical and demographic metadata differed by source and by participant and was supplied without curation.

CDR1 and CDR2 are drawn from the germline V gene (reference sequence): MNHEY, SMNVEV. The CDR3, from cysteine to phenylalanine, totals 17 residues. Only the CDR3 portion is preserved as DNA: 51 bases, with reading frame beginning at the first base. V is cut back by 6 bases and J by 0 bases, with 7 bases in the junction unmatched. One collaborating source in Seattle enrolled patients during active infection and followed them longitudinally through the course of disease. Each collaborating institution followed its own protocols to collect whole blood in K2EDTA tubes. For TCRbeta analysis, collaborators shipped samples in one of three forms: frozen whole blood, isolated PBMCs, or DNA extracted from either of those sample types. On this clone: The specificity of this receptor is unknown. Base qualities were left out, and no much larger clone turns up one base away.

TCRbeta CDR3 regions were amplified from genomic DNA using the immunoSEQ Assay, a bias-controlled multiplex PCR. The source study handled its data this way. Nucleated cell counts per sample were estimated from amplification of reference gene primers within the assay. To quantify the absolute abundance of each unique TCRbeta CDR3 rearrangement, sequence reads were collapsed and filtered. For each sample, productive Simpson clonality was calculated as the square root of Simpson's diversity index across productive rearrangements. TCRdb's version of the immuneACCESS table is confined to in-frame rearrangements and falls short of the full clone set. An unresolved V gene accounts for under half of the shortfall where checked; the remainder is of unknown origin. V, J and clone size derive from that table, while D and trimming were established from the DNA sequence. This sample gives 130,000 or so clones in total; roughly 86% of them show up just once. The top ten clones comprise about an eighth of the sample.

Recombination connected TRBV27 to TRBJ1-6; the junction holds 8 bases that match TRBD1. What was sequenced was peripheral blood. This sequence was found in a woman in her seventies with COVID-19, enrolled during active disease. The nucleotides are TGTGCCAGCAGACTCGACAGGGGAAGCTCCTATAATTCACCCCTCCACTTT. It specifies CASRLDRGSSYNSPLHF.